This T cell receptor beta chain was documented in a study of blood T cell repertoires in COVID-19. Here immunoSEQ multiplex PCR was the method, and the copy in TCRdb shows in-frame clones only, minus some. The data show some 400,000 clones, about 89% seen once. This study enrolled people aged roughly 18 to 90 from about two dozen US geographic areas. A case of COVID-19 had been met by exposed participants within 2 weeks before study entry. Trimming left V 2 bases short and J 0 bases short, with 14 bases between. The CDR3 covers 18 residues. CDR1 and CDR2 (germline): MNHEY, SVGEGT. Sequencing used PBMCs or T cells enriched from blood (not recorded which). The sequence came from a woman aged 40-49 years who had been exposed to COVID-19. V usage is TRBV6-2 or TRBV6-3 and J usage is TRBJ2-6, with a tentative D call TRBD2 (5 bases). CDR3 DNA: TGTGCCAGCAGTTACGTTTCCGGGGAGCCCTCTGGGGCCAACGTCCTGACTTTC. This gives the protein CASSYVSGEPSGANVLTF.